One and the same sample provided the 32 T cell receptor beta chains below, sequenced in a study of beta chain features in type 1 diabetes. General observations from the study: Patients with Type 1 diabetes showed moderately but significantly shorter TCRB CDR3s in all four CD4+ subsets.

The study reverse transcribed the entire isolated RNA, so it sequenced expressed TCRB transcripts. The repertoire was sequenced with immunoSEQ multiplex PCR; TCRdb's copy has only in-frame clones and lacks some. Seen here are 300,000 to 450,000 clones, roughly 12% observed once, and the top ten hold around 0.0099%. The antigens of these receptors remain unknown. Input material: naive CD4+ T cells from blood. The receptors were gathered from a woman in her late teens or twenties with type 1 diabetes.

The CDR3 DNA reads TGTGCCAGTGGACAACAGGCGAAGTATGGCTACACCTTC. Its protein is CASGQQAKYGYTF. The V call is TRBV19, the J call TRBJ1-2, with TRBD1 as a possible D gene (5 bases). This CDR3 has 13 amino acids. CDR1 is LNHDA, CDR2 SQIVND, per germline (reference sequence). Between the trimmed V and J ends, which lost 8 bases and 5 bases, there was a span of 15 bases.

This rearrangement joins TRBV29-1 to TRBJ2-5; 7 bases align to TRBD2. The DNA end lines up better with TRBJ2-7; the J call may be wrong. Germline V gene sequence: CDR1 SQVTM, CDR2 ANQGSEA. This CDR3 has 13 residues. The CDR3 loop is CSAAKYGGDEQYF. The CDR3 bases are TGCAGCGCAGCTAAATATGGGGGGGACGAGCAGTACTTC.

In its sample, this clone was seen a few times. The CDR3 loop reads CASSLAGVAKNIQYF. The CDR3 nucleotides are TGTGCCAGCAGCTTAGCGGGAGTGGCCAAAAACATTCAGTACTTC. The chain links TRBV5-4 to TRBJ2-4, with TRBD2 matching 8 bases. Per the germline V gene, CDR1 is SGHNT and CDR2 is YYREEE (reference sequence). The CDR3 runs 15 residues. Trimming cost V 2 bases and J 1 base; bases outside gene matches: 2.

The rearrangement uses TRBV30 and TRBJ1-1, with TRBD1 identical over 11 bases. Trimming cost V 3 bases and J 0 bases; bases outside gene matches: 6. The CDR3 extends over 16 amino acids. The germline CDR1 and CDR2 sequences are GTSNPN and SVGIG (reference sequence). The CDR3 nucleotides are TGTGCCTGGAGCTCCGGGACAGGGGGGATGAACACTGAAGCTTTCTTT. Translation: CAWSSGTGGMNTEAFF.

This chain joins TRBV5-1 and TRBJ1-2; perhaps TRBD1 as D (5 bases). Trimming cost V 4 bases and J 7 bases, with 14 bases left between them. The CDR3 runs 13 residues. CDR1 SGHRS and CDR2 YFSETQ come from the germline V gene. The CDR3, as DNA: TGCGCCAGCAGCCGGGGGTCGGGGCCTGGCTACACCTTC. As protein: CASSRGSGPGYTF.

The chain employs TRBV29-1 and TRBJ2-7; 10 bases agree with TRBD1. CDR3 size: 14 residues. Trimming removed 4 bases from V and 5 bases from J; junction bases left unmatched: 8. From germline, CDR1 is SQVTM and CDR2 ANQGSEA. For the CDR3, the DNA is TGCAGCGTTGCAGCCGGGACAGGGGACCACGAGCAGTACTTC. This translates into CSVAAGTGDHEQYF.

This clone was seen a few times. V gene TRBV29-1 combines with J gene TRBJ1-5; 10 bases are a match to TRBD1. The CDR3 has 14 amino acids. Unmatched junction bases numbered 7, after V lost 6 bases and J lost 5 bases. Germline V CDR1 and CDR2: SQVTM, ANQGSEA. The CDR3 DNA follows: TGCAGCGTGACATCCGGGACAGGGGATCAGCCCCAGCATTTT. Protein product: CSVTSGTGDQPQHF.

This chain uses TRBV28 with TRBJ2-4, with D maybe TRBD2 (5 bases). This CDR3 is built from 15 residues. Trimming shortened V by 3 bases and J by 1 base, and 10 bases separated the two germline ends. Germline-derived CDR1 and CDR2 are MDHEN and SYDVKM. The CDR3 coding sequence is TGTGCCAGCAGTTTTGGCGGGTTGGCCAAAAACATTCAGTACTTC. Amino acid sequence: CASSFGGLAKNIQYF.

CDR3 coding DNA: TGTGCCAGCAGCTCTCGAGGAGGGCCCTTGGAGCAGTACTTC. It encodes CASSSRGGPLEQYF. The rearrangement joins TRBV5-4 to TRBJ2-7, with D possibly matching TRBD2 (6 bases). The CDR3 runs 14 residues. Germline lookup yields CDR1 SGHNT and CDR2 YYREEE (reference sequence). V shed 3 bases and J shed 7 bases, with 17 bases lying between them.

The chain joins TRBV4-3 to TRBJ2-1, with 9 bases aligning to TRBD2. CDR3 size: 16 residues. Germline lookup yields CDR1 LGHNA and CDR2 YSLEER. Trimming took 0 bases from V and 4 from J; bases not matched to a gene: 4. CDR3 nucleotide sequence: TGCGCCAGCAGCCAAGAAGCGGGGGGCTCGTACAATGAGCAGTTCTTC. Translation: CASSQEAGGSYNEQFF.

In this sample, this clone turned up a few times. The chain links TRBV10-3 to TRBJ2-5, with D uncertain. Germline values: CDR1 ENHRY, CDR2 SYGVKD. The V end was cut by 3 bases, the J end by 5 bases, with 10 bases between. The CDR3 has 13 amino acids. Written as DNA, the CDR3 is TGTGCCATCAGTGACTCTATCTTCGAGACCCAGTACTTC. Amino acid sequence: CAISDSIFETQYF.

The V call is TRBV2, the J call TRBJ2-7; 12 positions agree with TRBD1. The germline V gene encodes CDR1 SNHLY and CDR2 FYNNEI. Losses at the gene ends were 6 bases for V and 4 bases for J; bases not matched to a gene: 4. This CDR3 is 14 amino acids long. For the CDR3, the DNA is TGTGCCAGCAGACCGGGACAGGGGGCTTACGAGCAGTACTTC. Translated, it gives CASRPGQGAYEQYF. Together with reference TRBV2 and TRBJ2-7, the CDR3 gives the full variable domain: EPEVTQTPSHQVTQMGQEVILRCVPISNHLYFYWYRQILGQKVEFLVSFYNNEISEKSEIFDDQFSVERPDGSNFTLKIRSTKLEDSAMYFCASRPGQGAYEQYFGPGTRLTVT.

The sample holds a few counts of this clone. V gene TRBV11-2 combines with J gene TRBJ2-5; D remains ambiguous. CDR3 length equals 14 residues. Germline V gene sequence: CDR1 SGHAT, CDR2 FQNNGV. Trimming pared 5 bases from V and 4 bases from J, leaving 14 bases between. The CDR3 spells CASSRLEFGETQYF. The CDR3 DNA is TGTGCCAGCAGCCGCCTGGAGTTTGGAGAGACCCAGTACTTC.

This clone has more than one count but fewer than ten. The chain couples TRBV30 to TRBJ2-1, with 10 positions matching TRBD2. Germline loops: CDR1 GTSNPN, CDR2 SVGIG (reference sequence). The J segment lost 6 bases and the V segment lost 1 base, leaving 6 bases of the junction unmatched. The CDR3 extends over 15 amino acids. CDR3: CAWSEVLAGANEQFF. The CDR3 nucleotides read TGTGCCTGGAGTGAGGTGCTAGCGGGAGCCAATGAGCAGTTCTTC.

The chain couples TRBV5-1 to TRBJ2-7; D not resolved. Germline-derived CDR1 and CDR2 are SGHRS and YFSETQ. Trimming left V 4 bases short and J 2 bases short, with 10 bases between. The CDR3 sequence is 13 residues long. CDR3 sequence reads: CASSAAETYEQYF. The CDR3 DNA reads as TGCGCCAGCAGCGCCGCGGAGACCTACGAGCAGTACTTC.

The rearrangement links TRBV4-1 to TRBJ1-1; D not certain. The CDR3 is 15 amino acids. Germline V gene lookup returns CDR1 MGHRA and CDR2 YSYEKL. Trimming removed 1 base from V and 1 base from J, with 10 bases in between. CDR3 region: CASSQVIAGNTEAFF. The DNA for the CDR3 is TGCGCCAGCAGCCAAGTCATCGCGGGGAACACTGAAGCTTTCTTT.

This clone came up a few times. The V gene is TRBV30, the J gene TRBJ2-5; D gene uncertain. Trimming removed 1 base from V and 5 bases from J, with 8 bases in between. The CDR3 contains 12 residues. CDR1 is GTSNPN, CDR2 SVGIG, per germline (reference sequence). The CDR3, as DNA: TGTGCCTGGAGTGGGAGTTTGGAGACCCAGTACTTC. It yields the protein CAWSGSLETQYF.

The rearrangement links TRBV9 to TRBJ2-3, with 7 nucleotides matching TRBD2. Germline values: CDR1 SGDLS, CDR2 YYNGEE. The V segment lost 0 bases and the J segment 2 bases; nucleotides outside the gene matches: 6. This CDR3 is 16 amino acids long. The CDR3 here is CASSVGGGRDTDTQYF. CDR3 DNA sequence: TGTGCCAGCAGCGTAGGGGGAGGGCGGGACACAGATACGCAGTATTTT.

This clone was seen only a few times. The rearrangement joins TRBV29-1 to TRBJ2-3; 9 bases align to TRBD2. The junction had 6 bases not matched to a gene; V was cut back by 8 bases and J by 6 bases. CDR3 length equals 12 residues. Germline V CDR1 and CDR2: SQVTM, ANQGSEA. Written as DNA, the CDR3 is TGCAGCTCGCGGGGGGGCCGCGATACGCAGTATTTT. Protein product: CSSRGGRDTQYF.

This clone has a handful of counts. The same CDR3 also results from other DNA sequences found in this sample. The CDR3 region has the DNA TGTGCCAGCAGCGTACGGGGTGATCTAGCCAAAAACATTCAGTACTTC. This sequence encodes CASSVRGDLAKNIQYF. The chain links TRBV9 to TRBJ2-4; TRBD2 might be the D (5 bases). This CDR3 has 16 residues. The germline gives CDR1 SGDLS, CDR2 YYNGEE. V shed 1 base and J shed 0 bases, with 11 bases lying between them.

This clone has just a few counts. The chain combines TRBV4-3 with TRBJ2-2, with a possible D match to TRBD2 (6 bases). V lost 1 base, J lost 5 bases, and 14 bases lay in between. The germline gives CDR1 LGHNA, CDR2 YSLEER. There are 16 residues in the CDR3. CDR3 DNA sequence: TGCGCCAGCAGCCAAGGGGCAGGGACTTCAACCGGGGAGCTGTTTTTT. It yields the protein CASSQGAGTSTGELFF.

The V and J genes are TRBV27 and TRBJ2-7; D gene unclear. The V end lost 4 bases, the J end lost 0 bases, and 7 bases lay between the germline ends. The CDR3 covers 13 residues. In germline, CDR1 is MNHEY, CDR2 SMNVEV (reference sequence). CDR3 DNA: TGTGCCAGCAGTTCGGTAAGCTCCTACGAGCAGTACTTC. This gives the protein CASSSVSSYEQYF.

This rearrangement joins TRBV30 to TRBJ2-3; the D is unclear. V was cut by 3 bases and J by 0 bases, with 10 bases left in between. Germline V gives CDR1 GTSNPN, CDR2 SVGIG (reference sequence). CDR3 length: 14 residues. CDR3 nucleotide sequence: TGTGCCTGGAGGCACCTCGGGAGCACAGATACGCAGTATTTT. Translation gives CAWRHLGSTDTQYF.

The gene calls are TRBV7-2 and TRBJ2-7; D is unresolved. V was shortened by 8 bases and J by 0 bases, with 5 bases between the two germline ends. Per germline, CDR1 SGHTA and CDR2 FQGNSA. The CDR3 has 11 residues. The CDR3 region is CASSDSYEQYF. CDR3 bases: TGTGCCAGCTCAGACTCCTACGAGCAGTACTTC. The full variable domain, rest sourced from reference TRBV7-2 and TRBJ2-7, is GAGVSQSPSNKVTEKGKDVELRCDPISGHTALYWYRQSLGQGLEFLIYFQGNSAPDKSGLPSDRFSAERTGGSVSTLTIQRTQQEDSAVYLCASSDSYEQYFGPGTRLTVT.

This clone was detected only a few times. The CDR3 DNA reads TGTGCCTGGACAGGGAAGGCGAGCAATCAGCCCCAGCATTTT. Amino acids: CAWTGKASNQPQHF. This sequence joins TRBV30 and TRBJ1-5, with a weak D call TRBD1 (5 bases). The CDR3 runs to 14 residues. Germline V CDR1 and CDR2: GTSNPN, SVGIG (reference sequence). Trimming stripped 4 bases from V and 1 base from J, with 11 bases between.

This clone has more than one count but fewer than ten. The chain couples TRBV10-2 to TRBJ2-7, with D unresolved. Trimming took off 3 bases at V and 3 bases at J, with 6 bases between the two ends. CDR3 length: 12 amino acids. Germline V gene data show CDR1 as WSHSY and CDR2 as SAAADI. The CDR3 nucleotides read TGCGCCAGCAGTGATTACGGCTACGAGCAGTACTTC. Translated: CASSDYGYEQYF.

J is TRBJ1-5 and V is TRBV29-1; the match to TRBD1 covers 11 bases. This CDR3 has 13 amino acids. V lost 8 bases, J lost 6 bases, and 6 bases stayed unmatched. Germline CDR1 SQVTM, CDR2 ANQGSEA. In DNA, the CDR3 is TGCAGCACTGGGGGGACAGGGGGTCAGCCCCAGCATTTT. This translates into CSTGGTGGQPQHF.

Points on this clone: The sample holds other DNA sequences that translate to the same CDR3. Written as DNA, the CDR3 is TGCGCCAGCAGCTTACGGACAGATACGCAGTATTTT. Amino acid sequence: CASSLRTDTQYF. The chain has TRBV5-1 and TRBJ2-3; D uncertain. The CDR3 extends over 12 amino acids. Trimming cost V 2 bases and J 3 bases, with 4 bases left between them. Per the germline V gene, CDR1 is SGHRS and CDR2 is YFSETQ.

V is TRBV5-4 and J is TRBJ2-1, with TRBD1 matching over 9 bases. CDR3 length: 15 amino acids. V gave up 4 bases and J gave up 4 bases; unmatched junction bases: 6. Germline loops: CDR1 SGHNT, CDR2 YYREEE (reference sequence). The CDR3 DNA is TGTGCCAGCAGCACTGACAGGGGGGGGTACAATGAGCAGTTCTTC. Its protein is CASSTDRGGYNEQFF.

V usage is TRBV13 and J usage is TRBJ2-7; D is possibly TRBD1 (5 bases). In germline, CDR1 is PRHDT, CDR2 FYEKMQ (reference sequence). This CDR3 has 15 amino acids. Trimming took 1 base from V and 2 from J, leaving 12 bases between them. As DNA, the CDR3 is TGTGCCAGCAGCTTAGTAACAGGTAAAACCTACGAGCAGTACTTC. Translation: CASSLVTGKTYEQYF.

This rearrangement joins TRBV15 to TRBJ2-3; D unclear. CDR1 is LNHNV and CDR2 is YYDKDF in the germline V gene (reference sequence). This CDR3 has 15 residues. Trimming removed 2 bases from V and 0 bases from J, with 9 bases in between. CDR3 region: CATSRSSESTDTQYF. The CDR3 nucleotides read TGTGCCACCAGCAGATCCAGCGAAAGCACAGATACGCAGTATTTT.

The chain uses TRBV2 and TRBJ2-7; 11 bases fit TRBD2. The CDR3 contains 14 residues. CDR1 SNHLY and CDR2 FYNNEI come from the germline V gene. V trimming: 6 bases; J trimming: 3 bases; junction bases outside the gene matches: 4. CDR3 amino acids: CASRASGGLYEQYF. The CDR3 region has the DNA TGTGCCAGCAGGGCTAGCGGGGGGCTCTACGAGCAGTACTTC.